This T cell receptor (beta chain) was profiled in a study of blood T cell repertoires in COVID-19. Study context: The United States, Italy and Spain supplied acute and convalescent COVID-19 samples. In each case, the material was cDNA or gDNA derived from T cells, B-cell-depleted T cells, or PBMCs.

The ends lost 3 bases at V and 3 bases at J; junction bases unmatched: 1. CDR1 is SGHAT and CDR2 is FQNNGV in the germline V gene. The CDR3 loop spans 14 amino acids. How the authors handled the data: Reference gene primer amplification gave estimated nucleated cell counts. Produced via immunoSEQ multiplex PCR; TCRdb's table is partial and in-frame only. Clone size and the V and J calls come from that table; the DNA yielded D and trimming. The table records about 88,000 clones, 88% of them present only once. This clone was observed a handful of times. Input material: peripheral blood. This receptor was identified in a woman at least 80 years old with acute or convalescent COVID-19. The chain recombines TRBV11-2 with TRBJ2-5; 10 bases are a match to TRBD2. The CDR3 spells CASSLGLAKETQYF. CDR3 in DNA: TGTGCCAGCAGCTTGGGACTAGCGAAAGAGACCCAGTACTTC.